This T cell receptor (beta chain) derives from a study of tumor-infiltrating lymphocytes in primary liver carcinoma. Turning to the study itself: Primary liver carcinomas in the patients were surgically resected.

Unsorted whole blood yielded the blood RNA, and germline DNA was also extracted. The patients, who had chronic HBV infection, were treatment-naive (untreated). There are 14 residues in the CDR3. Germline CDR1 and CDR2: MDHEN and SYDVKM. Trimming removed 5 bases from V and 0 bases from J; junction bases left unmatched: 4. A primer matching the constant region was used to make TCR beta cDNA from 500 ng of total RNA. Slightly modified ARM-PCR served as the procedure for the TCR beta libraries. These libraries came from three rounds of nested multiplex PCR. Use of TRBV1-TRBV30 forward primers with a C-beta reverse primer characterized the first two PCR rounds, which lasted 10 cycles each. TCRdb re-called the multiplex PCR reads through MiXCR, storing one row per CDR3 protein. The sample comprises 310,000 or so distinct CDR3 sequences, less than 65% of which are singletons, and 5% to 6.5% rests with the top ten.

The clonotype was recovered from a man aged 35-49 years with primary liver carcinoma and hepatitis B virus infection. V is TRBV28 and J is TRBJ2-7; 7 nucleotides match TRBD1. Sequencing used peripheral blood. The CDR3 loop is CASSDRQGSYEQYF. The CDR3 DNA follows: TGTGCCAGCAGTGACCGACAGGGCTCCTACGAGCAGTACTTC.